The 13 T cell receptor beta chains presented below share a single source sample, sequenced in a study of technical replicates of blood from several donors (dated by TCRdb to 2016 to 2017). Library generation was performed with the immunoSEQ multiplex PCR assay. TCRdb took this table from immuneACCESS and kept in-frame rearrangements with V and J called. Such tables lack part of the clones; where checked against another copy, unresolved V genes explain under half of the gap, and the rest is unexplained. The sample includes about 74,000 clones, with more than 85% observed a single time. The biggest ten clones account for 0.2% to 0.3% of the sample. Sequencing was done on a sample of T cells isolated from PBMCs. These receptors were collected from a human donor in good health.

V and J are TRBV7-8 and TRBJ2-1; TRBD2 agrees at 10 bases. V was clipped by 1 base and J by 4 bases; unmatched bases: 10. The CDR3 runs 18 residues. Germline V lookup: CDR1 SGHVS, CDR2 FQNEAQ. This CDR3 is CASSLGGSGRSKYNEQFF. In DNA, the CDR3 is TGTGCCAGCAGCTTAGGGGGTAGCGGGAGGTCTAAGTACAATGAGCAGTTCTTC. Full variable domain (rest looked up from reference TRBV7-8 and TRBJ2-1): GAGVSQSPRYKVAKRGQDVALRCDPISGHVSLFWYQQALGQGPEFLTYFQNEAQLDKSGLPSDRFFAERPEGSVSTLKIQRTQQEDSAVYLCASSLGGSGRSKYNEQFFGPGTRLTVL.

This rearrangement joins TRBV6-5 to TRBJ2-1; D possibly corresponds to TRBD1 (5 bases). Germline lookup yields CDR1 MNHEY and CDR2 SVGAGI. V was cut by 9 bases and J by 16 bases, with 19 bases left in between. CDR3 length: 11 amino acids. CDR3 protein: CASSQGVKCFF. As DNA, the CDR3 is TGTGCCAGTTCCCAGGGTGTGAAATGCTTCTTC.

The V and J genes are TRBV5-1 and TRBJ2-7, with 8 bases aligning to TRBD2. The CDR3 is 15 residues long. The ends lost 0 bases at V and 2 bases at J; junction bases unmatched: 4. CDR1 is SGHRS and CDR2 is YFSETQ in the germline V gene. CDR3 region: CASSLAGLGTYEQYF. The CDR3 coding sequence is TGCGCCAGCAGCTTGGCGGGACTAGGCACCTACGAGCAGTACTTC.

Only one count was recorded for this clone. This sequence joins TRBV5-1 and TRBJ1-1, with D perhaps matching TRBD1 (5 bases). The CDR3 extends over 16 amino acids. Germline CDR1 and CDR2: SGHRS and YFSETQ. Trimming stripped 1 base from V and 1 base from J, with 14 bases between. DNA for the CDR3: TGCGCCAGCAGCTTGAATGTCGACAGCCCGAACACTGAAGCTTTCTTT. Translation gives CASSLNVDSPNTEAFF.

The rearrangement joins TRBV9 to TRBJ2-1; a weak D match, TRBD1 (6 bases). In germline, CDR1 is SGDLS, CDR2 YYNGEE. The ends were cut back, 0 bases at V and 15 bases at J, with 19 bases in the middle. The CDR3 consists of 14 residues. CDR3 coding DNA: TGTGCCAGCAGCGTAGACGGACAGCCCCGTATCTTGTTCTTC. It translates to CASSVDGQPRILFF. Based on the CDR3 plus reference TRBV9 and TRBJ2-1, the full variable domain is DSGVTQTPKHLITATGQRVTLRCSPRSGDLSVYWYQQSLDQGLQFLIQYYNGEERAKGNILERFSAQQFPDLHSELNLSSLELGDSALYFCASSVDGQPRILFFGPGTRLTVL.

V usage is TRBV29-1 and J usage is TRBJ1-2; 9 nucleotides agree with TRBD1. This CDR3 region has 12 residues. CDR1 and CDR2 (germline): SQVTM, ANQGSEA. V was clipped by 4 bases and J by 4 bases; unmatched bases: 1. CDR3 nucleotide sequence: TGCAGCGTTGCGGACAGGGGCTATGGCTACACCTTC. This translates into CSVADRGYGYTF.

This chain uses TRBV2 with TRBJ2-3; a weak D match, TRBD2 (6 bases). The CDR3 spans 13 residues. V lost 8 bases and J lost 2, with 11 bases in between. CDR1 and CDR2 from the germline V gene are SNHLY and FYNNEI. The CDR3 loop reads CASSAGTTDTQYF. The CDR3 nucleotides are TGTGCCAGCTCAGCGGGTACCACAGATACGCAGTATTTT.

This chain uses TRBV29-1 with TRBJ2-1, with 11 bases matching TRBD2. From germline, CDR1 is SQVTM and CDR2 ANQGSEA. The CDR3 loop spans 14 amino acids. The junction had 8 bases not matched to a gene; V was cut back by 6 bases and J by 7 bases. The CDR3 DNA sequence: TGCAGCGTCGTAGCGGGAGGGCCGTATAATGAGCAGTTCTTC. Protein product: CSVVAGGPYNEQFF.

V and J are TRBV7-8 and TRBJ2-7; the match to TRBD2 covers 10 bases. This CDR3 comprises 16 residues. V gave up 1 base and J gave up 3 bases; unmatched junction bases: 6. The germline gives CDR1 SGHVS, CDR2 FQNEAQ. CDR3 loop: CASSLESSGSIYEQYF. The DNA of the CDR3 is TGTGCCAGCAGCTTAGAGTCTAGCGGGAGTATCTACGAGCAGTACTTC.

The genes are TRBV7-9 and TRBJ1-1; no clear D gene. V dropped 2 bases and J dropped 2 bases, with 6 bases sitting between them. The V gene's germline CDR1 is SEHNR and CDR2 FQNEAQ (reference sequence). This CDR3 is built from 13 residues. CDR3 sequence (DNA): TGTGCCAGCAGCTTACCGAGTAACACTGAAGCTTTCTTT. Amino acids: CASSLPSNTEAFF.

V gene TRBV5-1 combines with J gene TRBJ2-3; no reliable D call. Germline V CDR1 and CDR2: SGHRS, YFSETQ. The germline V and J ends were trimmed by 2 bases and 0 bases, with 7 bases remaining between them. This CDR3 is 14 amino acids long. This CDR3 is CASSFTTSTDTQYF. The CDR3 DNA reads TGCGCCAGCAGCTTTACTACCAGCACAGATACGCAGTATTTT.

This clone came up once. CDR3 in amino acids: CASSHTSSGADTQYF. The CDR3 DNA follows: TGTGCCAGCAGCCATACTAGTTCGGGGGCAGATACGCAGTATTTT. This chain connects TRBV11-3 to TRBJ2-3, with TRBD2 as a possible D gene (6 bases). Germline V gene data show CDR1 as SGHNT and CDR2 as YENEEA. The V and J ends lost 5 bases and 4 bases respectively, with 16 bases between them. This CDR3 is built from 15 residues.

The rearrangement uses TRBV7-8 and TRBJ2-7; 8 bases map to TRBD2. Germline trimming cut 6 bases from V and 5 bases from J; bases unmatched to any gene: 9. The CDR3 consists of 14 residues. Germline V lookup: CDR1 SGHVS, CDR2 FQNEAQ. The CDR3: CASRPSGSGDEQYF. The CDR3 coding sequence is TGTGCCAGCAGGCCGAGTGGTAGCGGGGACGAGCAGTACTTC.